A selection of T cell receptor beta chains follows, all from one sample in a study of T cell responses to AZD1222 COVID-19 vaccine. The table came from immunoSEQ multiplex PCR; TCRdb's copy has only in-frame clones and leaves some out. The repertoire consists of more than 85,000 clones, with roughly 87% occurring once and the leading ten covering approximately 45%. The sample was peripheral blood, taken 28 days after the second AZD1222 dose. Receptor source: an adult who received the AZD1222 COVID-19 vaccine. Each CDR3 is given with its conserved first and last residue. Fields, in order: V gene, J gene, D gene, clone size, CDR3 protein, CDR3 DNA. A D gene is named only where the DNA matches it firmly. Where a row states a size, it is once, few, many or the class of an expanded clone; other rows omit it.

V: TRBV7-2
J: TRBJ2-3
D: NA
size: NA
CDR3: CASSLGGASTDTQYF
DNA: TGTGCCAGCAGCCTGGGGGGGGCGAGCACAGATACGCAGTATTTT

V: TRBV3-1/TRBV3-2
J: TRBJ2-1
D: NA
size: once
CDR3: CASSHNRDLEQFF
DNA: TGTGCCAGCAGCCACAATAGGGATTTGGAGCAGTTCTTC

V: TRBV6-1
J: TRBJ1-1
D: NA
size: NA
CDR3: CASSEVGLMGRLYEAFF
DNA: TGTGCCAGCAGTGAAGTAGGGTTAATGGGCAGGCTGTATGAAGCTTTCTTT

V: TRBV5-6
J: TRBJ1-1
D: TRBD1
size: NA
CDR3: CASSPGTVTNTEAFF
DNA: TGTGCCAGCAGCCCTGGGACAGTGACAAACACTGAAGCTTTCTTT

V: TRBV6-1
J: TRBJ1-6
D: TRBD1
size: NA
CDR3: CASSEGTGGSPLHF
DNA: TGTGCCAGCAGTGAAGGGACAGGTGGTTCACCCCTCCACTTT

V: TRBV30
J: TRBJ1-2
D: TRBD1
size: NA
CDR3: CAWGQVRHGYTF
DNA: TGTGCCTGGGGACAGGTCAGGCATGGCTACACCTTC

V: TRBV5-1
J: TRBJ2-2
D: TRBD2
size: NA
CDR3: CASSLVLAVQNTGELFF
DNA: TGCGCCAGCAGCTTGGTGCTAGCGGTCCAAAACACCGGGGAGCTGTTTTTT

V: TRBV7-6
J: TRBJ1-4
D: NA
size: NA
CDR3: CASSPQTLGNEKLFF
DNA: TGTGCCAGCAGTCCTCAAACCTTGGGAAATGAAAAACTGTTTTTT

V: TRBV4-2
J: TRBJ2-1
D: NA
size: NA
CDR3: CASSQGSIPSGYNEQFF
DNA: TGTGCCAGCAGCCAAGGGTCTATTCCTTCGGGCTACAATGAGCAGTTCTTC

V: TRBV18
J: TRBJ1-3
D: TRBD1
size: NA
CDR3: CASSPAGQAAASGNTIYF
DNA: TGTGCCAGCTCACCGGCCGGACAGGCGGCGGCATCTGGAAACACCATATATTTT

V: TRBV28
J: TRBJ2-2
D: TRBD1
size: NA
CDR3: CASSLSGTGARTGELFF
DNA: TGTGCCAGCAGTTTATCCGGGACAGGGGCCCGCACCGGGGAGCTGTTTTTT

V: TRBV5-1
J: TRBJ1-4
D: NA
size: NA
CDR3: CASSGGYTATNEKLFF
DNA: TGCGCCAGCAGCGGGGGGTACACCGCAACTAATGAAAAACTGTTTTTT

V: TRBV6-5
J: TRBJ2-7
D: NA
size: once
CDR3: CASSNSRTISYEQYF
DNA: TGTGCCAGCAGTAACTCCAGGACAATATCCTACGAGCAGTACTTC

V: TRBV6-6
J: TRBJ2-1
D: TRBD2
size: NA
CDR3: CASSSRTSGVHNEQFF
DNA: TGTGCCAGCAGTTCCAGGACTAGCGGGGTCCACAATGAGCAGTTCTTC

V: TRBV7-2
J: TRBJ2-5
D: NA
size: NA
CDR3: CASSLAETETQYF
DNA: TGTGCCAGCAGCTTAGCGGAAACAGAGACCCAGTACTTC

V: TRBV6-4
J: TRBJ1-1
D: NA
size: NA
CDR3: CASSAALNTEAFF
DNA: TGTGCCAGCAGTGCGGCGTTGAACACTGAAGCTTTCTTT

V: TRBV25-1
J: TRBJ1-2
D: TRBD1
size: NA
CDR3: CASSGWTGDYGYTF
DNA: TGTGCCAGCAGTGGATGGACAGGGGACTATGGCTACACCTTC

V: TRBV30
J: TRBJ1-3
D: NA
size: NA
CDR3: CAWDIGGNTIYF
DNA: TGTGCCTGGGACATTGGTGGAAACACCATATATTTT

V: TRBV18
J: TRBJ2-7
D: TRBD2
size: NA
CDR3: CASSQGLASYEQYF
DNA: TGTGCCAGCTCACAAGGACTAGCCTCCTACGAGCAGTACTTC

V: TRBV15
J: TRBJ1-3
D: NA
size: NA
CDR3: CATSRAGGSGNTIYF
DNA: TGTGCCACCAGCAGAGCGGGCGGCTCTGGAAACACCATATATTTT

V: TRBV29-1
J: TRBJ2-2
D: NA
size: NA
CDR3: CSVEDNLLAGAGELFF
DNA: TGCAGCGTTGAAGATAACCTACTGGCTGGGGCCGGGGAGCTGTTTTTT

V: TRBV21-1
J: TRBJ1-1
D: NA
size: NA
CDR3: CASSIGEAGNTEAFF
DNA: TGTGCCAGCAGCATTGGGGAGGCCGGGAACACTGAAGCTTTCTTT

V: TRBV28
J: TRBJ2-1
D: TRBD2
size: NA
CDR3: CASSSGMGGWLAGSNEQFF
DNA: TGTGCCAGCAGCTCAGGAATGGGGGGGTGGCTAGCGGGATCCAATGAGCAGTTCTTC

V: TRBV10-2
J: TRBJ2-7
D: TRBD2
size: NA
CDR3: CASSELLAGVTYYEQYF
DNA: TGCGCCAGCAGTGAGCTCTTAGCGGGAGTAACGTACTACGAGCAGTACTTC

V: TRBV2
J: TRBJ2-3
D: TRBD2
size: NA
CDR3: CASIGLAGVASSTDTQYF
DNA: TGTGCCAGCATAGGGCTAGCGGGAGTGGCCTCTAGCACAGATACGCAGTATTTT

V: TRBV6-5
J: TRBJ1-5
D: TRBD1
size: NA
CDR3: CASSYSWTGEQPQHF
DNA: TGTGCCAGCAGTTACTCCTGGACAGGGGAACAGCCCCAGCATTTT

V: TRBV29-1
J: TRBJ1-3
D: NA
size: NA
CDR3: CSAQRAGNTIYF
DNA: TGCAGCGCCCAGAGGGCTGGAAACACCATATATTTT

V: TRBV28
J: TRBJ2-5
D: NA
size: NA
CDR3: CASSLRETQYF
DNA: TGTGCCAGCAGTTTGCGAGAGACCCAGTACTTC